The text below deals with one T cell receptor (beta chain). Its antigen is as yet unknown. This CDR3 spans 12 amino acids. CDR1 SGHDT and CDR2 YYEEEE come from the germline V gene. Trimming shortened V by 1 base and J by 9 bases, and 8 bases separated the two germline ends. The sample originates from a study of cytomegalovirus exposure and HLA in healthy donors. At the time of sampling, donors were nominally healthy, though unrecorded immune exposures were likely. Researchers ran the PCR with 60 Vbeta and 13 Jbeta primers. Libraries were prepared by immunoSEQ multiplex PCR; TCRdb keeps only in-frame clonotypes and omits some of them. The table lists around 90,000 clones, around three quarters of them singletons. Regarding the study as a whole: Three CMV-associated chains were confirmed in vitro to be specific for CMV antigens. Accurate prediction of most subjects' HLA-A and HLA-B alleles from TCR beta sequences was reported.

The gene calls are TRBV5-6 and TRBJ2-4; D not resolved. The sequence was collected from a male donor in good health and CMV-seropositive. Material for sequencing was PBMCs. The chain's CDR3 is CASSLKHGIQYF. The DNA of the CDR3 is TGTGCCAGCAGCTTGAAGCATGGCATTCAGTACTTC.